Below, 21 T cell receptor beta chains from the same sample are listed, as sequenced in a study of T cell responses to AZD1222 COVID-19 vaccine. TCRdb keeps only in-frame clones here, not all; method: immunoSEQ multiplex PCR. The table lists 170,000 or so clones, about 93% of them singletons. The specimen comprised peripheral blood, sampled 28 days after the second dose of the MenACWY control vaccine. The source of these receptors is an adult who received the MenACWY meningococcal vaccine as a control.

The chain combines TRBV19 with TRBJ1-1, with 8 nucleotides matching TRBD1. There are 15 residues in the CDR3. With V trimmed by 3 bases and J by 4 bases, 7 bases remained unmatched. Germline assignment: CDR1 LNHDA and CDR2 SQIVND (reference sequence). Here the CDR3 reads CASSIGQGGTTEAFF. The CDR3 DNA reads as TGTGCCAGTAGTATCGGACAGGGAGGCACCACTGAAGCTTTCTTT.

The chain is built from TRBV11-2 and TRBJ2-7; D remains unclear. The CDR3 is 12 amino acids. V was pared by 0 bases and J by 4 bases, with 4 bases between. Germline V lookup: CDR1 SGHAT, CDR2 FQNNGV. This CDR3 is CASSLEGYEQYF. Written as DNA, the CDR3 is TGTGCCAGCAGCTTAGAGGGATACGAGCAGTACTTC.

Comment on this clone: Different DNA sequences within this sample yield the same CDR3. This sequence joins TRBV30 and TRBJ1-1; D not resolved. V was cut by 0 bases and J by 1 base, with 6 bases left in between. Germline V gene data show CDR1 as GTSNPN and CDR2 as SVGIG (reference sequence). This CDR3 has 13 amino acids. In DNA, the CDR3 is TGTGCCTGGAGTGTACAAGGGAACACTGAAGCTTTCTTT. It is translated as CAWSVQGNTEAFF.

The chain couples TRBV27 to TRBJ2-3, with a possible D match to TRBD1 (5 bases). The CDR3 contains 13 residues. The V gene lost 5 bases and the J gene lost 5 bases, with 11 bases spanning the gap. Germline CDR1 reads MNHEY; CDR2 reads SMNVEV (reference sequence). In nucleotides, the CDR3 is TGTGCCAGCAGTCCGACCCAGGGAGATACGCAGTATTTT. Its protein is CASSPTQGDTQYF.

This clone was picked up a small number of times. The CDR3 sequence: CASSQSSGLGTGELFF. The CDR3 DNA is TGTGCCAGCAGCCAATCGAGCGGGCTGGGGACCGGGGAGCTGTTTTTT. The chain has TRBV11-2 and TRBJ2-2; weak D call: TRBD2 (6 bases). Germline CDR1 and CDR2: SGHAT and FQNNGV. V was cut by 5 bases and J by 5 bases, with 18 bases left in between. The CDR3 contains 16 residues.

On this clone: This same CDR3 is encoded by further DNA sequences in the sample. The chain combines TRBV7-9 with TRBJ2-3; D unclear. Trimming pared 3 bases from V and 0 bases from J, leaving 1 base between. The CDR3 loop spans 12 amino acids. Germline CDR1 SEHNR, CDR2 FQNEAQ (reference sequence). The CDR3: CASSFSTDTQYF. The CDR3 nucleotides are TGTGCCAGCAGCTTTAGCACAGATACGCAGTATTTT.

The chain joins TRBV5-1 to TRBJ1-1, with 11 bases fitting TRBD1. Losses at the gene ends were 3 bases for V and 1 base for J; bases not matched to a gene: 5. The CDR3 is 16 amino acids. In germline, CDR1 is SGHRS, CDR2 YFSETQ. This CDR3 reads CASSSGQGARNTEAFF. The CDR3 nucleotides read TGCGCCAGCAGCTCAGGACAGGGGGCACGGAACACTGAAGCTTTCTTT.

This clone showed up just once. The V gene is TRBV27, the J gene TRBJ1-2; unclear D gene. Trimming removed 0 bases from V and 4 bases from J, with 6 bases in between. The germline V gene has CDR1 MNHEY and CDR2 SMNVEV (reference sequence). The CDR3 has 13 residues. This chain's CDR3 is CASSLSSAYGYTF. The CDR3 nucleotides are TGTGCCAGCAGTTTATCGTCAGCCTATGGCTACACCTTC.

V usage is TRBV27 and J usage is TRBJ2-5; 7 bases align to TRBD2. Germline V gene lookup returns CDR1 MNHEY and CDR2 SMNVEV (reference sequence). The CDR3 length is 15 residues. Germline trimming cut 2 bases from V and 2 bases from J; bases unmatched to any gene: 5. The CDR3 DNA follows: TGTGCCAGCAGTTTAAATCCGGGGGGACAAGAGACCCAGTACTTC. Amino acid sequence: CASSLNPGGQETQYF.

V usage is TRBV12-3 or TRBV12-4 and J usage is TRBJ2-1; D gene unclear. V gave up 5 bases and J gave up 0 bases, with 5 bases separating them. This CDR3 has 13 amino acids. The CDR3: CASSQSSYNEQFF. CDR3 nucleotide sequence: TGTGCCAGCAGTCAGAGCTCCTACAATGAGCAGTTCTTC.

The chain combines TRBV7-2 with TRBJ1-6; D remains unclear. CDR1 SGHTA and CDR2 FQGNSA come from the germline V gene. With 0 bases removed from V and 14 bases from J, the gap between germline ends came to 11 bases. The CDR3 runs to 13 residues. CDR3 in amino acids: CASSLAGLGTLHF. DNA of the CDR3: TGTGCCAGCAGCTTAGCAGGGTTGGGTACCCTCCACTTT.

The chain links TRBV5-5 to TRBJ1-2; D may be TRBD1 (5 bases). Germline V CDR1 and CDR2: SGHKS, YYEKEE (reference sequence). V was cut by 2 bases and J by 4 bases, with 12 bases left in between. The CDR3 extends over 14 amino acids. CDR3 nucleotide sequence: TGTGCCAGCAGCTTTCAGGGATCCGGCTATGGCTACACCTTC. Amino acid sequence: CASSFQGSGYGYTF.

This clone was recorded once. The V gene is TRBV24-1, the J gene TRBJ2-1; the D is unclear. The CDR3 covers 12 residues. Trimming stripped 12 bases from V and 4 bases from J, with 12 bases between. Germline assignment: CDR1 KGHDR and CDR2 SFDVKD. The CDR3 DNA reads as TGTGCCTCGGCGAGAGAGTACAATGAGCAGTTCTTC. Amino acids: CASAREYNEQFF.

V and J are TRBV5-1 and TRBJ1-1, with 8 bases identical to TRBD1. J lost 1 base, V lost 2 bases, and 10 bases had no gene match. The CDR3 is 17 residues long. CDR1 and CDR2 from the germline V gene are SGHRS and YFSETQ. Here the CDR3 reads CASSFSPTGEGNTEAFF. In DNA form, the CDR3 reads TGCGCCAGCAGCTTCTCTCCGACAGGGGAAGGGAACACTGAAGCTTTCTTT.

The chain uses TRBV18 and TRBJ2-2; 10 positions match TRBD1. V lost 3 bases to trimming and J lost 5 bases; unmatched junction nucleotides: 3. Looked up from germline, CDR1 is KGHSH and CDR2 is LQKENI. The CDR3 extends over 15 amino acids. The CDR3 reads CASSPGQGPTGELFF. CDR3 DNA: TGTGCCAGCTCACCGGGACAGGGGCCGACCGGGGAGCTGTTTTTT.

The rearrangement links TRBV24-1 to TRBJ1-2; possible D gene TRBD1, 6 bases. V lost 2 bases and J 9 bases, leaving 18 bases between the germline ends. This CDR3 contains 15 residues. Germline V lookup: CDR1 KGHDR, CDR2 SFDVKD. CDR3 sequence reads: CATSDSDSKSWSYTF. For the CDR3, the DNA is TGTGCCACCAGTGATTCGGACAGCAAAAGTTGGAGCTACACCTTC.

This rearrangement joins TRBV6-2 or TRBV6-3 to TRBJ1-1; D is unclear. The germline V and J ends were trimmed by 2 bases and 4 bases, with 5 bases remaining between them. Germline CDR1 MNHEY, CDR2 SVGEGT. The CDR3 covers 12 residues. CDR3 loop: CASSYRVTEAFF. In nucleotides, the CDR3 is TGTGCCAGCAGTTACCGAGTCACTGAAGCTTTCTTT.

The rearrangement uses TRBV29-1 and TRBJ1-5, with D unresolved. The V and J ends lost 4 bases and 0 bases respectively, with 10 bases between them. The CDR3 has 14 amino acids. The germline V gene encodes CDR1 SQVTM and CDR2 ANQGSEA. CDR3 DNA sequence: TGCAGCGTTGGAACGGCAGATAGCAATCAGCCCCAGCATTTT. Protein sequence: CSVGTADSNQPQHF.

The CDR3 sequence: CASSHTERQGEGRYGYTF. As DNA, the CDR3 is TGTGCCAGCAGCCACACCGAGAGGCAGGGAGAGGGACGATATGGCTACACCTTC. This rearrangement joins TRBV4-2 to TRBJ1-2; TRBD1 is a possible D gene (5 bases). V lost 3 bases and J 5 bases, leaving 25 bases between the germline ends. Germline CDR1 and CDR2: LGHNA and YNFKEQ. The CDR3 has 18 residues.

This chain links TRBV5-1 with TRBJ1-6; D perhaps matches TRBD1 (5 bases). CDR1 and CDR2 (germline): SGHRS, YFSETQ. The CDR3 is 16 amino acids. Trimming stripped 1 base from V and 7 bases from J, with 15 bases between. The CDR3 region is CASSLSRGGPNSPLHF. The DNA for the CDR3 is TGCGCCAGCAGCTTGTCGAGGGGTGGACCAAATTCACCCCTCCACTTT.

This clone came up once. This chain joins TRBV2 and TRBJ2-5; D gene ambiguous. The CDR3 sequence is 12 residues long. Germline CDR1 is SNHLY and CDR2 is FYNNEI. Trimming shortened V by 4 bases and J by 7 bases, and 10 bases separated the two germline ends. Written as DNA, the CDR3 is TGTGCCAGCAGTGTTCTGCTGTCGACCCAGTACTTC. As protein: CASSVLLSTQYF. The full variable domain, in which reference TRBV2 and TRBJ2-5 provide the parts outside the CDR3, is EPEVTQTPSHQVTQMGQEVILRCVPISNHLYFYWYRQILGQKVEFLVSFYNNEISEKSEIFDDQFSVERPDGSNFTLKIRSTKLEDSAMYFCASSVLLSTQYFGPGTRLLVL.